This is a list of T cell receptor beta chains from one sample in a study of blood T cell repertoires in COVID-19. Profiling relied on immunoSEQ multiplex PCR, and the TCRdb table lists in-frame clones only, not all of them. The data hold 270,000 or so clones, with approximately 90% observed a single time. Specimen: peripheral blood. These receptors all come from a woman aged 25-40 years with active or convalescent COVID-19. Both conserved end residues are part of each CDR3. D genes are given only for firm matches. Clone size is not always given. Where it is, it says once, few, many or a class for expanded clones.

D,size,V,J,CDR3,DNA
NA,NA,TRBV7-9,TRBJ1-2,CASSQGQETAYGYTF,TGTGCCAGCAGCCAGGGGCAGGAGACAGCCTATGGCTACACCTTC
NA,NA,TRBV19,TRBJ2-5,CASSMISEATQYF,TGTGCCAGTAGTATGATAAGTGAGGCGACCCAGTACTTC
NA,NA,TRBV10-3,TRBJ1-1,CAISESKAGIITEAFF,TGTGCCATCAGTGAGTCAAAGGCGGGCATTATAACTGAAGCTTTCTTT
NA,NA,TRBV12-1,TRBJ1-5,CASSFRDRGRSNQPQHF,TGTGCCAGCAGCTTCCGGGACAGGGGGCGTAGCAATCAGCCCCAGCATTTT
NA,NA,TRBV5-1,TRBJ2-4,CASSLRTRDAKNIQYF,TGCGCCAGCAGCTTGAGGACTCGCGACGCCAAAAACATTCAGTACTTC
TRBD1,NA,TRBV9,TRBJ1-3,CASSVRDRGYTYSGNTIYF,TGTGCCAGCAGCGTTAGGGACAGGGGCTATACATACTCTGGAAACACCATATATTTT
NA,NA,TRBV3-1/TRBV3-2,TRBJ1-1,CASSPDARAEAFF,TGTGCCAGCAGCCCGGATGCGAGGGCTGAAGCTTTCTTT
NA,NA,TRBV4-3,TRBJ1-2,CASSQGTAADSIYGYTF,TGCGCCAGCAGCCAAGGTACGGCAGCCGACTCGATCTATGGCTACACCTTC
TRBD1,NA,TRBV6-1,TRBJ1-5,CASSETTGGQPQHF,TGTGCCAGCAGTGAAACGACAGGGGGTCAGCCCCAGCATTTT
NA,NA,TRBV21-1,TRBJ2-7,CASSKWPPTSGGGYEQYF,TGTGCCAGCAGCAAATGGCCCCCGACTAGCGGGGGTGGTTACGAGCAGTACTTC
TRBD1,few,TRBV15,TRBJ1-2,CATSSQGQGDGYTF,TGTGCCACCAGCAGCCAGGGACAGGGGGATGGCTACACCTTC
NA,NA,TRBV28,TRBJ2-3,CASNSPGLRDTQYF,TGTGCCAGCAACAGCCCTGGGCTAAGGGATACGCAGTATTTT
NA,NA,TRBV6-5,TRBJ1-6,CASTNRRGYNSPLHF,TGTGCCAGCACTAACCGGCGGGGTTATAATTCACCCCTCCACTTT
NA,NA,TRBV30,TRBJ1-4,CAWSVTGPSEKLFF,TGTGCCTGGAGTGTTACAGGGCCCTCTGAAAAACTGTTTTTT
TRBD2,NA,TRBV19,TRBJ2-1,CASGTSGGRYNEQFF,TGTGCCAGTGGGACTAGCGGGGGGAGATACAATGAGCAGTTCTTC
TRBD1,NA,TRBV30,TRBJ2-1,CAWISDRSYNEQFF,TGTGCCTGGATCTCGGACAGGTCCTACAATGAGCAGTTCTTC
TRBD2,NA,TRBV5-1,TRBJ2-5,CASSLEGGGPQETQYF,TGCGCCAGCAGCTTGGAGGGCGGGGGGCCACAAGAGACCCAGTACTTC
NA,NA,TRBV19,TRBJ1-4,CATKQGTNEKLFF,TGTGCCACAAAACAGGGAACTAATGAAAAACTGTTTTTT
NA,NA,TRBV5-1,TRBJ1-1,CASSLAGQKNTEAFF,TGCGCCAGCAGCTTGGCCGGACAGAAGAACACTGAAGCTTTCTTT
TRBD2,NA,TRBV30,TRBJ2-1,CAWSERLADNEQFF,TGTGCCTGGAGTGAAAGACTAGCGGACAATGAGCAGTTCTTC
TRBD1,NA,TRBV7-9,TRBJ1-1,CASIKGQGGTEAFF,TGTGCCAGCATCAAGGGACAGGGGGGCACTGAAGCTTTCTTT
NA,NA,TRBV30,TRBJ2-7,CAWSPFTDYEQYF,TGTGCCTGGAGCCCTTTCACTGATTACGAGCAGTACTTC
TRBD1,NA,TRBV28,TRBJ2-3,CASSSAGTGGFTDTQYF,TGTGCCAGCAGTTCCGCCGGGACAGGGGGTTTCACAGATACGCAGTATTTT
NA,NA,TRBV19,TRBJ1-1,CASSTSPGTEAFF,TGTGCCAGTAGTACAAGTCCGGGCACTGAAGCTTTCTTT
NA,NA,TRBV5-5,TRBJ1-2,CASSLGRAYTF,TGTGCCAGCAGCTTGGGCAGGGCCTACACCTTC
NA,NA,TRBV19,TRBJ1-2,CASSTAGDYGYTF,TGTGCCAGTAGTACCGCGGGCGACTATGGCTACACCTTC
TRBD1,NA,TRBV3-1/TRBV3-2,TRBJ2-5,CASRDRAGRGTQYF,TGTGCCAGCAGGGACAGGGCCGGAAGGGGGACCCAGTACTTC
TRBD1,NA,TRBV27,TRBJ2-7,CASGSRTGRYEQYF,TGTGCCAGCGGCTCCCGGACAGGGCGGTACGAGCAGTACTTC
NA,few,TRBV18,TRBJ2-7,CASSIGGGNEQYF,TGTGCCAGCTCTATTGGGGGGGGCAACGAGCAGTACTTC
NA,NA,TRBV7-8,TRBJ1-1,CASSLDFRDTEAFF,TGTGCCAGCAGCTTAGACTTCAGGGACACTGAAGCTTTCTTT
NA,few,TRBV5-4,TRBJ1-2,CASSLAGGASGYTF,TGTGCCAGCAGCTTGGCCGGGGGGGCATCTGGCTACACCTTC
TRBD1,NA,TRBV6-6,TRBJ1-3,CASSRRPDRVSGNTIYF,TGTGCCAGCAGTCGACGCCCTGACAGGGTCTCTGGAAACACCATATATTTT
TRBD1,NA,TRBV2,TRBJ1-3,CASSSDRGDGNTIYF,TGTGCCAGCAGTTCGGACAGGGGGGACGGAAACACCATATATTTT
TRBD1,NA,TRBV3-1/TRBV3-2,TRBJ1-5,CASSQGRRTGGGQPQHF,TGTGCCAGCAGCCAAGGGCGGAGGACAGGGGGCGGTCAGCCCCAGCATTTT
TRBD1,NA,TRBV27,TRBJ1-1,CASRSRAKKQGAGNTEAFF,TGTGCCAGCAGGTCTCGCGCGAAAAAACAGGGGGCAGGGAACACTGAAGCTTTCTTT
NA,NA,TRBV28,TRBJ2-7,CASSSVTRRGEDEQYF,TGTGCCAGCAGTTCCGTCACGAGGCGGGGAGAGGACGAGCAGTACTTC
TRBD1,few,TRBV5-1,TRBJ1-2,CASSLGQGGYGYTF,TGCGCCAGCAGCTTAGGACAGGGAGGGTATGGCTACACCTTC
TRBD2,once,TRBV27,TRBJ2-3,CASSRNWRGGRTDTQYF,TGTGCCAGCAGTCGCAACTGGCGGGGGGGCCGGACAGATACGCAGTATTTT
NA,NA,TRBV28,TRBJ1-6,CASSWAHEPLHF,TGTGCCAGCAGTTGGGCCCACGAACCCCTCCACTTT
TRBD1,once,TRBV29-1,TRBJ2-7,CSVGQGAGEQYF,TGCAGCGTAGGACAGGGGGCAGGCGAGCAGTACTTC
NA,NA,TRBV5-6,TRBJ2-7,CASSLLSGPIYEQYF,TGTGCCAGCAGCTTGTTGTCAGGTCCTATCTACGAGCAGTACTTC
TRBD1,NA,TRBV5-8,TRBJ1-5,CASSLEGTGYQPQHF,TGTGCCAGCAGCTTGGAAGGGACAGGGTATCAGCCCCAGCATTTT